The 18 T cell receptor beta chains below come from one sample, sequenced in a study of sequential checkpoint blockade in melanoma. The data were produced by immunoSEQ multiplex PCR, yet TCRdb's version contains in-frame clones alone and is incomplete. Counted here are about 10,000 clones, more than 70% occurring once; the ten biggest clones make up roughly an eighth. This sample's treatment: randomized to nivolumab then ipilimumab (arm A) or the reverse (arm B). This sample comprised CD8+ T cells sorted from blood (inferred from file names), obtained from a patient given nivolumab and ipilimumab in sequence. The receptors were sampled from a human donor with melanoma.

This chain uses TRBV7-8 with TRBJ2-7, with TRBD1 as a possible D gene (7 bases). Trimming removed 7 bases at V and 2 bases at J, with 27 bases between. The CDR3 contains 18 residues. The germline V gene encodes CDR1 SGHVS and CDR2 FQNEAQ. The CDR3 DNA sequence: TGTGCCAGCACCTCAGGCGGGTTGGAGGGGGCGACCCCCTACGAGCAGTACTTC. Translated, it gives CASTSGGLEGATPYEQYF.

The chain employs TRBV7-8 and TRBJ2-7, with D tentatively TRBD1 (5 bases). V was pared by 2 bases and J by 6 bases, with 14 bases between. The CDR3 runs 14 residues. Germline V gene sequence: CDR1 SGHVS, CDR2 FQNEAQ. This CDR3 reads CASSLTPTGCEQYF. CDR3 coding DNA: TGTGCCAGCAGCTTAACCCCCACAGGCTGCGAGCAGTACTTC.

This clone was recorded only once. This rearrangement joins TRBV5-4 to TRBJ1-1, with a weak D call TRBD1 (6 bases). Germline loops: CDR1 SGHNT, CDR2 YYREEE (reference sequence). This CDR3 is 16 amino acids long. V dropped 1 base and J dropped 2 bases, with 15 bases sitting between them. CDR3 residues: CASSLSPGHRNTEAFF. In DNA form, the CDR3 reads TGTGCCAGCAGCTTGTCTCCGGGACACCGTAACACTGAAGCTTTCTTT.

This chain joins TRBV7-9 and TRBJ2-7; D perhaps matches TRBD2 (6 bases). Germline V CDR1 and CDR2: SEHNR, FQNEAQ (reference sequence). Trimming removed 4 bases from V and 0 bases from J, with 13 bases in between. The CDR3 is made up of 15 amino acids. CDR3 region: CASSSTRQHSYEQYF. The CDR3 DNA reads TGTGCCAGCAGCTCGACTAGACAGCACTCCTACGAGCAGTACTTC.

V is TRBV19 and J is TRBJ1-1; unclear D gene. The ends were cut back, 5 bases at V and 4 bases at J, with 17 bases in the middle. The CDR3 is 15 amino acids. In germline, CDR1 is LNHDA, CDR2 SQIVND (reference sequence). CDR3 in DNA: TGTGCCAGTAGTCTCACATACATGGGCTCCACTGAAGCTTTCTTT. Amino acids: CASSLTYMGSTEAFF.

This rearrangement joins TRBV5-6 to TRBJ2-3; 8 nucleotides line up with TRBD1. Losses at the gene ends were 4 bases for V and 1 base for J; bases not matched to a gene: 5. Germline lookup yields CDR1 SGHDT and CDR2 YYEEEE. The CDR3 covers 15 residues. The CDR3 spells CASSLGTGGTDTQYF. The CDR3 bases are TGTGCCAGCAGCCTGGGGACAGGAGGCACAGATACGCAGTATTTT. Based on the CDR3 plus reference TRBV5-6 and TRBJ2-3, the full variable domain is DAGVTQSPTHLIKTRGQQVTLRCSPKSGHDTVSWYQQALGQGPQFIFQYYEEEERQRGNFPDRFSGHQFPNYSSELNVNALLLGDSALYLCASSLGTGGTDTQYFGPGTRLTVL.

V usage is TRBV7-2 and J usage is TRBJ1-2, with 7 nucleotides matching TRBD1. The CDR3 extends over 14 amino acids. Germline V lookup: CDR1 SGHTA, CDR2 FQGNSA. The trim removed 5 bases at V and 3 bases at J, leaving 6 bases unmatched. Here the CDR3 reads CASSTDRPYYGYTF. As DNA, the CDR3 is TGTGCCAGCAGCACGGACAGGCCTTACTATGGCTACACCTTC. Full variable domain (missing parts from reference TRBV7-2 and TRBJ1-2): GAGVSQSPSNKVTEKGKDVELRCDPISGHTALYWYRQSLGQGLEFLIYFQGNSAPDKSGLPSDRFSAERTGGSVSTLTIQRTQQEDSAVYLCASSTDRPYYGYTFGSGTRLTVV.

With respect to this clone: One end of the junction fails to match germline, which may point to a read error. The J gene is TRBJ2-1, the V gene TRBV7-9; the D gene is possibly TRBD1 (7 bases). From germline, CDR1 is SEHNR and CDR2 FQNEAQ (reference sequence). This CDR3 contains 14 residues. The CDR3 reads CASSLEGPGGEQFF. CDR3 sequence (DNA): TGTGCCAGCAGTTTAGAAGGCCCAGGGGGGGAGCAGTTCTTC.

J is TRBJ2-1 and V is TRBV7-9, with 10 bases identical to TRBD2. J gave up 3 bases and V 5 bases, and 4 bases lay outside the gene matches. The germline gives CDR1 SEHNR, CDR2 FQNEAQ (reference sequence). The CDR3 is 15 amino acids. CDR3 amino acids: CASSPGLADYNEQFF. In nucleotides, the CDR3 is TGTGCCAGCAGCCCAGGACTAGCGGACTACAATGAGCAGTTCTTC.

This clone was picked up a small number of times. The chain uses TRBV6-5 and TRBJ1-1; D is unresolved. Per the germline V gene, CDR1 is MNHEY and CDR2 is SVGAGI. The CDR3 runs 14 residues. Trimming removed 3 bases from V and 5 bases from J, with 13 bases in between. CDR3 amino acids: CASSYEGWGTEAFF. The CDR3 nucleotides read TGTGCCAGCAGTTATGAGGGTTGGGGTACTGAAGCTTTCTTT.

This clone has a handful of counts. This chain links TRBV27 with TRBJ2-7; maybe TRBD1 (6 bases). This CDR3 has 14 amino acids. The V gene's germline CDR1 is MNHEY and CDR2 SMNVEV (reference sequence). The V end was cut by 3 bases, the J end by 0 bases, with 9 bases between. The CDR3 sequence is CASSFGTYSYEQYF. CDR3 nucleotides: TGTGCCAGCAGTTTTGGGACATACTCCTACGAGCAGTACTTC.

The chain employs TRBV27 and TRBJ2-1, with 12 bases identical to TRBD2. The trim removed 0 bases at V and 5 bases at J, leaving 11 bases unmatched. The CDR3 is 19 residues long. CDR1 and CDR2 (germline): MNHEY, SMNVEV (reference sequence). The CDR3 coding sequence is TGTGCCAGCAGTTTATCGGGGCTAGCGGGAGGGAGGTTAGACAATGAGCAGTTCTTC. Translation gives CASSLSGLAGGRLDNEQFF.

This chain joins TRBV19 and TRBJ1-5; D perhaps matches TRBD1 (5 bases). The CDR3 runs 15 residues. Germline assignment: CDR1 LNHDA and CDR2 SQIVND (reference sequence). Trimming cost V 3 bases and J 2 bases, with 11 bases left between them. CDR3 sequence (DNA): TGTGCCAGTAGTATTATAGCGGGGGGCAATCAGCCCCAGCATTTT. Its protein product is CASSIIAGGNQPQHF.

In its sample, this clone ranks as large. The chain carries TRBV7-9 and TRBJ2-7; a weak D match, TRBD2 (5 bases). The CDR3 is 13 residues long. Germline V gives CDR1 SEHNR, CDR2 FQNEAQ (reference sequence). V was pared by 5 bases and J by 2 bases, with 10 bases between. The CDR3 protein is CASSGDGTYEQYF. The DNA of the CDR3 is TGTGCCAGCAGCGGAGACGGGACCTACGAGCAGTACTTC.

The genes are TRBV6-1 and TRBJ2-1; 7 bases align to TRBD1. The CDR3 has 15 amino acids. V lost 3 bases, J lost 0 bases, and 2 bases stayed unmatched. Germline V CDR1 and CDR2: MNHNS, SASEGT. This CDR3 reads CASSDDRASYNEQFF. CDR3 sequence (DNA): TGTGCCAGCAGTGACGACAGGGCCTCCTACAATGAGCAGTTCTTC.

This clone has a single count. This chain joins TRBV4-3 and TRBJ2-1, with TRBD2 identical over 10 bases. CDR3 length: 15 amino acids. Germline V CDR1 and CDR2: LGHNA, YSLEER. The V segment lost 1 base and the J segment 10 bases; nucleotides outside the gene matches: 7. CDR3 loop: CASSQGLAGVWEQFF. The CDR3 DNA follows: TGCGCCAGCAGCCAAGGTCTAGCGGGAGTTTGGGAGCAGTTCTTC.

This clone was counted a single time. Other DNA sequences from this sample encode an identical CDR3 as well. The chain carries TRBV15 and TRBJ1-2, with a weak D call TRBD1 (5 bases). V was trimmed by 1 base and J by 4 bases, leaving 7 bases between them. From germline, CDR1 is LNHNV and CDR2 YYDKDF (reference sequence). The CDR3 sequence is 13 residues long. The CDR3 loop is CATSRGTGYGYTF. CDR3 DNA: TGTGCCACCAGCAGAGGTACAGGCTATGGCTACACCTTC.

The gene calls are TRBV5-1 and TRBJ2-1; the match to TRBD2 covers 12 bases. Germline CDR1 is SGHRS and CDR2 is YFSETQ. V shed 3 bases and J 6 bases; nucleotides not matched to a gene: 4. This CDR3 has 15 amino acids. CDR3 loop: CASSWTSGISNEQFF. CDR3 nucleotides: TGCGCCAGCAGCTGGACTAGCGGGATTTCCAATGAGCAGTTCTTC.